These 10 T cell receptor beta chains originate from one sample sequenced in a study of T cell responses to AZD1222 COVID-19 vaccine. The data were produced by immunoSEQ multiplex PCR, yet TCRdb's version contains in-frame clones alone and is incomplete. Of around 160,000 clones in the sample, roughly nine tenths were seen once. The sequencing here drew on peripheral blood, taken on day 0 of AZD1222 vaccination. The receptors derive from an adult in good health.

V is TRBV7-9 and J is TRBJ2-7; D is ambiguous. The germline gives CDR1 SEHNR, CDR2 FQNEAQ (reference sequence). The CDR3 length is 12 residues. V shed 2 bases and J shed 7 bases, with 9 bases lying between them. The CDR3 nucleotides read TGTGCCAGCAGCTTACCCACCCTTGAGCAGTACTTC. This codes for CASSLPTLEQYF.

The chain has TRBV15 and TRBJ2-2; 7 nucleotides line up with TRBD1. The CDR3 is 16 amino acids. Germline assignment: CDR1 LNHNV and CDR2 YYDKDF (reference sequence). V lost 0 bases, J lost 3 bases, and 4 bases stayed unmatched. DNA for the CDR3: TGTGCCACCAGCAGAGATTCGACAGGGCACACCGGGGAGCTGTTTTTT. Encoded protein: CATSRDSTGHTGELFF. Full variable domain (rest looked up from reference TRBV15 and TRBJ2-2): DAMVIQNPRYQVTQFGKPVTLSCSQTLNHNVMYWYQQKSSQAPKLLFHYYDKDFNNEADTPDNFQSRRPNTSFCFLDIRSPGLGDTAMYLCATSRDSTGHTGELFFGEGSRLTVL.

This chain links TRBV21-1 with TRBJ1-3; TRBD1, the table's D call, lacks a check against the DNA. TRBV21-1 is given as a pseudogene. This CDR3 contains 20 residues. The CDR3 protein is CASSRPVLRTGRICGNTIYF. Written as DNA, the CDR3 is TGTGCCAGCAGCAGACCTGTTTTAAGGACAGGGAGAATTTGTGGAAACACCATATATTTT.

J is TRBJ2-3 and V is TRBV19; 10 nucleotides line up with TRBD2. Unmatched junction bases numbered 13, after V lost 6 bases and J lost 1 base. The germline gives CDR1 LNHDA, CDR2 SQIVND (reference sequence). The CDR3 consists of 18 residues. CDR3 DNA sequence: TGTGCCAGTAGGATTAGCGGGAGGCCAAACTGGGGCACAGATACGCAGTATTTT. It is translated as CASRISGRPNWGTDTQYF.

This clone occurred once. This chain connects TRBV2 to TRBJ1-6; TRBD1 might be the D (5 bases). Per the germline V gene, CDR1 is SNHLY and CDR2 is FYNNEI. This CDR3 has 14 amino acids. V was clipped by 6 bases and J by 6 bases, with 12 bases between them. CDR3 sequence reads: CASSWDQANSPLHF. CDR3 coding DNA: TGTGCCAGCAGCTGGGACCAGGCTAATTCACCCCTCCACTTT.

The V gene is TRBV7-2, the J gene TRBJ2-7, with D unresolved. Between the trimmed V and J ends, which lost 4 bases and 1 base, there was a span of 11 bases. The CDR3 consists of 14 residues. Germline CDR1 and CDR2: SGHTA and FQGNSA. DNA for the CDR3: TGTGCCAGCAGCTCCAACTCGGCTTCCTACGAGCAGTACTTC. This encodes CASSSNSASYEQYF.

There are a few counts of this clone. The chain recombines TRBV7-2 with TRBJ1-2; D remains unclear. CDR3 length equals 13 residues. Trimming shortened V by 4 bases and J by 3 bases, and 9 bases separated the two germline ends. The V gene's germline CDR1 is SGHTA and CDR2 FQGNSA. The CDR3 bases are TGTGCCAGCAGCTCAGACACGGACTATGGCTACACCTTC. It codes for CASSSDTDYGYTF.

The chain is built from TRBV28 and TRBJ2-3, with unresolved D. Per the germline V gene, CDR1 is MDHEN and CDR2 is SYDVKM. The CDR3 consists of 14 residues. The germline V and J ends were trimmed by 3 bases and 2 bases, with 9 bases remaining between them. DNA of the CDR3: TGTGCCAGCAGTTTTGGCGGAATCACAGATACGCAGTATTTT. It specifies CASSFGGITDTQYF.

DNA for the CDR3: TGTGCCAGCAACACCTCGGGATCTGGAAACACCATATATTTT. This encodes CASNTSGSGNTIYF. The chain has TRBV7-9 and TRBJ1-3; D not certain. Trimming took 7 bases from V and 1 from J, leaving 11 bases between them. Germline CDR1 SEHNR, CDR2 FQNEAQ (reference sequence). CDR3 length: 14 amino acids.

The chain couples TRBV16 to TRBJ1-6; D unresolved. V lost 0 bases, J lost 9 bases, and 12 bases lay in between. Germline values: CDR1 KGHSY, CDR2 FQNENV. The length of the CDR3 is 15 residues. CDR3 bases: TGTGCCAGCAGCCAATCCGAGGGTACTCTTTCACCCCTCCACTTT. Its translation: CASSQSEGTLSPLHF.